This T cell receptor beta chain was identified in a study of T cell changes during pregnancy in multiple sclerosis. This CDR3 spans 16 amino acids. From germline, CDR1 is SNHLY and CDR2 FYNNEI. J was trimmed by 2 bases and V by 10 bases; bases with no gene match: 9. TCRdb's copy holds only in-frame clones and misses some; the assay was immunoSEQ multiplex PCR. The sample has just under 65,000 clones, roughly 92% seen once; the top ten hold 3.2%. The sequence derives from a female donor with multiple sclerosis, enrolled in a pregnancy study. Sample: CD8+ T cells from peripheral blood mononuclear cells, taken in the second trimester of pregnancy. This chain uses TRBV2 with TRBJ2-4, with 12 bases that match TRBD1. The CDR3 DNA sequence: TGTGCCACAGTCGGGACAGGGGGCCGGACCAAAAACATTCAGTACTTC. It encodes CATVGTGGRTKNIQYF.